This TCR beta chain was captured in a study of cytomegalovirus exposure and HLA in healthy donors. Study summary: Assignment to the Caucasian-associated ancestry cluster applied to around 80% of the approximately 400 genotyped donors. General study points: Some V segments, TRBV6-2 and TRBV6-3 among them, were indistinguishable and were therefore excluded. TCR beta V segments were, for the most part, productive about 87% or about 30% of the time in an earlier analysis. Likely technical artifact: a cluster of highly shared sequence variants.

Trimming cost V 0 bases and J 7 bases, with 16 bases left between them. CDR3 length: 15 residues. Germline CDR1 and CDR2: SGHAT and FQNNGV. Regarding this clone: Antigen unknown.

In the PCR, 60 Vbeta and 13 Jbeta primers were used. Profiling relied on immunoSEQ multiplex PCR, and the TCRdb table lists in-frame clones only, not all of them. The sample yields over 150,000 clones, 80% to 90% seen once. The TCR originated in a woman between 45 and 60 years old in good health and CMV-seronegative. The sequenced material came from PBMCs. The chain recombines TRBV11-2 with TRBJ2-7; weak D call: TRBD1 (6 bases). The CDR3, as DNA: TGTGCCAGCAGCTTAGATATGCCAACCAGGGGAGAGCAGTACTTC. As protein: CASSLDMPTRGEQYF.